This T cell receptor beta chain was identified in a study of shared clonotypes between healthy human individuals. Study-wide points: Naive CD4 clonotype sharing across a few donors was around 5%.

Details on this clone: Its target is not known.

The CDR3 has 12 residues. Germline V gene lookup returns CDR1 SQVTM and CDR2 ANQGSEA. Germline trimming cut 6 bases from V and 6 bases from J; bases unmatched to any gene: 6. CD4+ cells underwent separation, giving CD45RA+ naive and CD45RA-negative memory subsets. 200 to 250 ng DNA, tens of thousands of T cell genomes, went into each sorted-subset replicate PCR. Produced via immunoSEQ multiplex PCR; TCRdb's table is partial and in-frame only. Of millions of clones listed, over 90% are singletons. The chain has TRBV29-1 and TRBJ2-7; 9 nucleotides agree with TRBD1. Sequencing was carried out using naive CD4+ T cells from PBMCs. Subset denoted: CD45RA+ positively selected. The TCR originated in a young man in good health. Some clones in this sample may be carry-over from other donors' samples. DNA for the CDR3: TGCAGCGTGGGGGGGACAGGGATCGAGCAGTACTTC. It yields the protein CSVGGTGIEQYF.